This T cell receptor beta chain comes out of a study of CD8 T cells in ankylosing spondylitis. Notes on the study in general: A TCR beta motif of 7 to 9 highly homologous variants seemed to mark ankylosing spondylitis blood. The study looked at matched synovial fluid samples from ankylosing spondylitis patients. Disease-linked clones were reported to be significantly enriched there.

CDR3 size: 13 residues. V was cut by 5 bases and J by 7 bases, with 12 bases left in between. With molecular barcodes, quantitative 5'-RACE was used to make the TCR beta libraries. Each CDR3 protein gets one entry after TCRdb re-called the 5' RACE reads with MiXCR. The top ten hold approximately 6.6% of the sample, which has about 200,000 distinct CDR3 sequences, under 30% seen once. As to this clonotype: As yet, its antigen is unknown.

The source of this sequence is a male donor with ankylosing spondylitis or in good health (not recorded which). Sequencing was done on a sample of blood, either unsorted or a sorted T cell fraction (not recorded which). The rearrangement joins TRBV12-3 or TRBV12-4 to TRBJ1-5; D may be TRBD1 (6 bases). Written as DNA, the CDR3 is TGTGCCAGCAGTGAGACACAGGGCCAGCCCCAGCATTTT. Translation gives CASSETQGQPQHF.